The 9 T cell receptor beta chains in this list originate from one sample, sequenced in a study of cytomegalovirus exposure and HLA in healthy donors. Primers for the PCR totalled 60 Vbeta and 13 Jbeta. Data came from immunoSEQ multiplex PCR; TCRdb stores just in-frame clones and leaves some out. This table has some 130,000 clones, 80% appearing once. Sequences were obtained from PBMCs. The receptors shown here come from a male donor in good health and CMV-seronegative.

This chain connects TRBV19 to TRBJ2-7, with TRBD1 identical over 7 bases. After removal of 5 bases from V and 3 bases from J, the junction contained 7 bases not matched to a gene. The CDR3 loop spans 14 amino acids. Germline V lookup: CDR1 LNHDA, CDR2 SQIVND (reference sequence). The DNA of the CDR3 is TGTGCCAGTAGTGCCGCGACAGGGCGCTACGAGCAGTACTTC. It encodes CASSAATGRYEQYF.

This clone has more than one count but fewer than ten. The CDR3 DNA reads as TGTGCCATCAGCCCAGCGGGGTACAATGAGCAGTTCTTC. Translation: CAISPAGYNEQFF. The chain is built from TRBV10-3 and TRBJ2-1; 7 bases align to TRBD2. CDR3 length equals 13 residues. Germline V gene sequence: CDR1 ENHRY, CDR2 SYGVKD. V was pared by 6 bases and J by 4 bases, with 3 bases of the junction left unmatched.

This chain uses TRBV30 with TRBJ1-5, with a tentative D call TRBD1 (6 bases). In germline, CDR1 is GTSNPN, CDR2 SVGIG (reference sequence). CDR3 size: 15 residues. Trimming pared 2 bases from V and 4 bases from J, leaving 15 bases between. This chain's CDR3 is CAWSPTQGGNQPQHF. The CDR3 DNA is TGTGCCTGGAGTCCGACACAGGGAGGGAATCAGCCCCAGCATTTT.

The chain combines TRBV25-1 with TRBJ2-7; 7 bases agree with TRBD2. The CDR3 has 13 residues. After removal of 2 bases from V and 7 bases from J, the junction contained 5 bases not matched to a gene. Germline V CDR1 and CDR2: MGHDK, SYGVNS. DNA for the CDR3: TGTGCCAGCAGTGAAGTCGGGCGGGAGGAGCAGTACTTC. Encoded protein: CASSEVGREEQYF.

The V gene is TRBV19, the J gene TRBJ1-2; D is possibly TRBD1 (6 bases). Germline lookup yields CDR1 LNHDA and CDR2 SQIVND (reference sequence). V was shortened by 1 base and J by 2 bases, with 17 bases between the two germline ends. The CDR3 length is 17 residues. CDR3 region: CASSIAAYKQGNYGYTF. CDR3 DNA sequence: TGTGCCAGTAGTATAGCCGCCTATAAACAGGGAAACTATGGCTACACCTTC. Supplemented by reference TRBV19 and TRBJ1-2, the full variable domain reads DGGITQSPKYLFRKEGQNVTLSCEQNLNHDAMYWYRQDPGQGLRLIYYSQIVNDFQKGDIAEGYSVSREKKESFPLTVTSAQKNPTAFYLCASSIAAYKQGNYGYTFGSGTRLTVV.

The gene calls are TRBV29-1 and TRBJ2-1, with a possible D match to TRBD2 (6 bases). CDR1 and CDR2 from the germline V gene are SQVTM and ANQGSEA. This CDR3 contains 16 residues. V gave up 7 bases and J gave up 7 bases, with 26 bases separating them. This CDR3 is CSGQRRGNRAGNEQFF. The CDR3 coding sequence is TGCAGCGGCCAAAGGAGGGGTAATAGGGCTGGGAATGAGCAGTTCTTC.

V gene TRBV14 combines with J gene TRBJ2-5, with D possibly matching TRBD2 (5 bases). The CDR3 covers 15 residues. V was pared by 5 bases and J by 7 bases, with 20 bases between. CDR1 and CDR2 from the germline V gene are SGHDN and FVKESK. The CDR3 sequence: CASSSRRIPGGTQYF. The DNA for the CDR3 is TGTGCCAGCAGCTCCAGACGGATCCCTGGAGGGACCCAGTACTTC.

The chain joins TRBV9 to TRBJ1-3, with 7 bases that match TRBD1. The CDR3 has 17 residues. The junction had 9 bases not matched to a gene; V was cut back by 0 bases and J by 3 bases. Germline CDR1 reads SGDLS; CDR2 reads YYNGEE. The CDR3 DNA follows: TGTGCCAGCAGCGTAGATAAGGGGGCGAGAGTTGGAAACACCATATATTTT. It codes for CASSVDKGARVGNTIYF.

This chain uses TRBV19 with TRBJ2-7; 9 bases map to TRBD1. CDR3 length: 15 amino acids. CDR1 LNHDA and CDR2 SQIVND come from the germline V gene (reference sequence). Unmatched junction bases numbered 10, after V lost 5 bases and J lost 5 bases. The CDR3 DNA sequence: TGTGCCAGTAGTTTCCACAGGGGGCTCATGAACGAGCAGTACTTC. Translation gives CASSFHRGLMNEQYF.